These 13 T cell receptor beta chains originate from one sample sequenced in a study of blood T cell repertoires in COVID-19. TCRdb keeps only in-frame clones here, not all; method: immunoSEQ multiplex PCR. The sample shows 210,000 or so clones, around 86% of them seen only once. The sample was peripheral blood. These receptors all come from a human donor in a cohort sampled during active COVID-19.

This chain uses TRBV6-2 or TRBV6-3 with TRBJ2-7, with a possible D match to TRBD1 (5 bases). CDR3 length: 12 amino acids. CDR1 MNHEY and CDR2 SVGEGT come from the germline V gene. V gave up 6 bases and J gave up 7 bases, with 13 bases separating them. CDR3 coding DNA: TGTGCCAGCAGCCCGACAGTATGGGAGCAGTACTTC. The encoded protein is CASSPTVWEQYF.

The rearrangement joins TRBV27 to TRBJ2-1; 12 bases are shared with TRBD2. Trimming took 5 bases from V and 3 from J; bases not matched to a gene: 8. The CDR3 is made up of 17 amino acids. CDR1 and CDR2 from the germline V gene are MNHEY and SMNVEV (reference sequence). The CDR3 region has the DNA TGTGCCAGCAGTCTCGTTGCTAGCGGGAGGGGCTACAATGAGCAGTTCTTC. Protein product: CASSLVASGRGYNEQFF.

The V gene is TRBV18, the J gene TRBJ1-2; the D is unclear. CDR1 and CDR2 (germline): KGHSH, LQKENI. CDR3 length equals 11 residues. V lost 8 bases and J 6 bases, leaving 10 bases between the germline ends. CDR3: CASRGLHGYTF. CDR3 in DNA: TGTGCCAGCCGCGGGCTTCATGGCTACACCTTC.

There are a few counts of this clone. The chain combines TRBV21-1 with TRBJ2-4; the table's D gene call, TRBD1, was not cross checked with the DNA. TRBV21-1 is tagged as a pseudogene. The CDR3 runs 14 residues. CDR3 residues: CASSKRTVKNIQYF. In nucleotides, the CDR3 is TGTGCCAGCAGCAAACGCACAGTAAAAAACATTCAGTACTTC.

The CDR3 nucleotides read TGTGCCAGCAGCTTAGCGTCACTAGCGGGAGAGACCCAGTACTTC. Its protein product is CASSLASLAGETQYF. V is TRBV7-9 and J is TRBJ2-5, with TRBD2 identical over 9 bases. The junction had 3 bases not matched to a gene; V was cut back by 0 bases and J by 4 bases. This CDR3 is built from 15 residues. Germline CDR1 is SEHNR and CDR2 is FQNEAQ (reference sequence). Full variable domain (rest looked up from reference TRBV7-9 and TRBJ2-5): DTGVSQNPRHKITKRGQNVTFRCDPISEHNRLYWYRQTLGQGPEFLTYFQNEAQLEKSRLLSDRFSAERPKGSFSTLEIQRTEQGDSAMYLCASSLASLAGETQYFGPGTRLLVL.

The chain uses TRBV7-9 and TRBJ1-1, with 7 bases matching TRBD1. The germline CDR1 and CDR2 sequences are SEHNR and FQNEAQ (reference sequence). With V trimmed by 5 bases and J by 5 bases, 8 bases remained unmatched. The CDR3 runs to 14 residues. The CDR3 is CASSPQQGRTEAFF. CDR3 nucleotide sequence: TGTGCCAGCAGCCCCCAACAGGGGAGGACTGAAGCTTTCTTT.

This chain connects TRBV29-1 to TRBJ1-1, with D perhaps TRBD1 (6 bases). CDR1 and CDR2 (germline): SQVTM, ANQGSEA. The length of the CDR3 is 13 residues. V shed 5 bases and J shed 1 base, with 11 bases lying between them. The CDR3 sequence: CSVSGHQNTEAFF. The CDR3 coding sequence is TGCAGCGTTTCGGGACACCAGAACACTGAAGCTTTCTTT. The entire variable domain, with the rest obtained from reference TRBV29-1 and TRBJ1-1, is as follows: SAVISQKPSRDICQRGTSLTIQCQVDSQVTMMFWYRQQPGQSLTLIATANQGSEATYESGFVIDKFPISRPNLTFSTLTVSNMSPEDSSIYLCSVSGHQNTEAFFGQGTRLTVV.

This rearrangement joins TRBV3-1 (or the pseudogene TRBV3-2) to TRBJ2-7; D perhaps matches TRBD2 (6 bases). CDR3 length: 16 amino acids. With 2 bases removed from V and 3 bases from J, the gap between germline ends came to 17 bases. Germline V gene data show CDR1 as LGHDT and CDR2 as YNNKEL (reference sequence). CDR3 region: CASSQIPGGRFYEQYF. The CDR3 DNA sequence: TGTGCCAGCAGCCAAATACCAGGAGGGCGCTTCTACGAGCAGTACTTC.

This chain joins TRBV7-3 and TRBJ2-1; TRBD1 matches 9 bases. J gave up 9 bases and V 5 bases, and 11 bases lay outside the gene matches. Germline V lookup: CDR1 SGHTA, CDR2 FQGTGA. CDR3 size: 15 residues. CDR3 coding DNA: TGTGCCAGCAGCCTCATGAACAGGGGGCGCAGTGAGCAGTTCTTC. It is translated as CASSLMNRGRSEQFF.

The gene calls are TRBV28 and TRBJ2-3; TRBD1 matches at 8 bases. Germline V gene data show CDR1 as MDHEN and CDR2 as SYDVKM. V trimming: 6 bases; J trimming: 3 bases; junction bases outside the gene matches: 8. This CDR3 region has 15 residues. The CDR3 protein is CASRERTGWTDTQYF. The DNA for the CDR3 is TGTGCCAGCAGAGAAAGGACAGGGTGGACAGATACGCAGTATTTT.

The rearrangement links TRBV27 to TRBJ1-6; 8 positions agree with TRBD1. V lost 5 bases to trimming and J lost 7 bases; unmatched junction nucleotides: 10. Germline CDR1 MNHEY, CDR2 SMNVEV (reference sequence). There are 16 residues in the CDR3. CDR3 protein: CASSGQGRLRNSPLHF. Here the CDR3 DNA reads TGTGCCAGCAGTGGACAGGGAAGGCTAAGGAATTCACCCCTCCACTTT.

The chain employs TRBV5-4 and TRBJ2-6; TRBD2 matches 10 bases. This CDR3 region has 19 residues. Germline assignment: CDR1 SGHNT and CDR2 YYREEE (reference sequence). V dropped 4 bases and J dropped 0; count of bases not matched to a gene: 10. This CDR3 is CASSLVAGGHYSGANVLTF. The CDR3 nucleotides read TGTGCCAGCAGCCTGGTAGCGGGAGGTCACTACTCTGGGGCCAACGTCCTGACTTTC.

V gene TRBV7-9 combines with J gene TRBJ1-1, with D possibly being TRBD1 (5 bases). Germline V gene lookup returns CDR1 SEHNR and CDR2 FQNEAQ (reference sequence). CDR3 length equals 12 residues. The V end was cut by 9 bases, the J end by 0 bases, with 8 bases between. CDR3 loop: CARQEMNTEAFF. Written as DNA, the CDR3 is TGTGCCAGACAGGAGATGAACACTGAAGCTTTCTTT.